The rows below give T cell receptor beta chains drawn from one sample of a study of shared clonotypes between healthy human individuals. TCRdb's copy holds only in-frame clones and misses some; the assay was immunoSEQ multiplex PCR. The data show about 710,000 clones, over 55% seen once. Sequenced material: memory CD4+ T cells sorted from blood. These receptors originate from a woman aged 25-40 years in good health. The CDR3 runs from the conserved cysteine through the conserved F or W. The D gene is left open where the match is weak. Clone size, where shown, is once, few, many, or a class for clones that have expanded.

abundance	v_gene	j_gene	d_gene	len	CDR3nt	CDR3aa
.	TRBV9	TRBJ2-3	.	15	TGTGCCAGCAGCGTAGTGGAGGGTTACACAGATACGCAGTATTTT	CASSVVEGYTDTQYF
.	TRBV5-1	TRBJ1-1	TRBD1	16	TGCGCCAGCAGCTTGGCCGAGGGGGCGACAGGCACTGAAGCTTTCTTT	CASSLAEGATGTEAFF
.	TRBV7-2	TRBJ2-5	TRBD1	17	TGTGCCAGCAGCTTAGCCGGACAGGGCGGTCTTCAAGAGACCCAGTACTTC	CASSLAGQGGLQETQYF
.	TRBV30	TRBJ1-4	TRBD1	16	TGTGCCTGGAGTGTTGGGCTCCAGGGGGCCAATGAAAAACTGTTTTTT	CAWSVGLQGANEKLFF
.	TRBV11-2	TRBJ2-1	.	11	TGTGCCAGCAGCCCAACACAGGAGCAGTTCTTC	CASSPTQEQFF
.	TRBV6-6	TRBJ2-3	.	13	TGTGCCAGCAGTGACAGTTACACAGATACGCAGTATTTT	CASSDSYTDTQYF
.	TRBV7-2	TRBJ2-7	TRBD1	14	TGTGCCAGCAGCCAACAACGGGACAGCTACGAGCAGTACTTC	CASSQQRDSYEQYF
.	TRBV28	TRBJ1-2	.	12	TGTGCCAGCAGCCGCGGGGCGGATGGCTACACCTTC	CASSRGADGYTF
many	TRBV5-1	TRBJ1-1	.	14	TGCGCCAGCATGGGGGAAATAGCTTCCGGTGAAGCTTTCTTT	CASMGEIASGEAFF
.	TRBV12-5	TRBJ2-3	.	15	TGTGCTAGTGGTTTCCACGGATTCGGCACAGATACGCAGTATTTT	CASGFHGFGTDTQYF
.	TRBV6-5	TRBJ2-7	.	15	TGTGCCAGCAGTTACGGGAGGGGGCAATCCTACGAGCAGTACTTC	CASSYGRGQSYEQYF
.	TRBV11-3	TRBJ2-1	.	14	TGTGCCAGCAGCTCCGGGCCCCCGGACGATGAGCAGTTCTTC	CASSSGPPDDEQFF
.	TRBV5-1	TRBJ1-3	TRBD1	14	TGCGCCAGCAGCCCCGGACAGGCCTTTAACACCATATATTTT	CASSPGQAFNTIYF
.	TRBV7-9	TRBJ1-4	.	14	TGTGCCAGCAAGGAATACCAGAGAGATGAAAAACTGTTTTTT	CASKEYQRDEKLFF
.	TRBV29-1	TRBJ2-3	TRBD2	14	TGCAGCGTTGATGGGGGGGTCAGCACAGATACGCAGTATTTT	CSVDGGVSTDTQYF
.	TRBV6-1	TRBJ1-5	TRBD1	15	TGTGCCAGCAGGGCCCAGGGGGCGAGCAATCAGCCCCAGCATTTT	CASRAQGASNQPQHF
.	TRBV19	TRBJ1-1	TRBD1	17	TGTGCCAGTACCCTGCTTCCGGGACAGGGTGTTGTCACTGAAGCTTTCTTT	CASTLLPGQGVVTEAFF
.	TRBV9	TRBJ2-5	.	14	TGTGCCAGCAGCGTAGAAGGGACGCAAGAGACCCAGTACTTC	CASSVEGTQETQYF
.	TRBV30	TRBJ2-1	TRBD2	16	TGTGCCTGGAGCGGGCGAGCGGGAGCCCCCTACAATGAGCAGTTCTTC	CAWSGRAGAPYNEQFF
once	TRBV5-1	TRBJ1-5	TRBD1	13	TGCGTCAGCAGGGACAGGGAGGACCAGCCCCAGCATTTT	CVSRDREDQPQHF
.	TRBV27	TRBJ2-5	.	16	TGTGCCAGCAGTTTATTTCGGGACACGGGTTCGGAGACCCAGTACTTC	CASSLFRDTGSETQYF
few	TRBV20-1	TRBJ1-1	.	10	TGCAGTGCCAGGAACACTGAAGCTTTCTTT	CSARNTEAFF
.	TRBV21-1	TRBJ2-3	.	14	TGTGCCAGCAGCAAAGGCGAGGGAACAGATACGCAGTATTTT	CASSKGEGTDTQYF
few	TRBV7-9	TRBJ2-1	.	16	TGTGCCAGCAGCTTATATCAGACAAAGTCCTACAATGAGCAGTTCTTC	CASSLYQTKSYNEQFF
.	TRBV6-6	TRBJ1-5	.	14	TGTGCCAGCAGTTACACTTGGGGGAATCAGCCCCAGCATTTT	CASSYTWGNQPQHF
.	TRBV9	TRBJ2-1	.	12	TGTGCCAGCCGGGGTAGGATCGGCGAGCAGTTCTTC	CASRGRIGEQFF
once	TRBV18	TRBJ2-1	TRBD2	14	TGTGCCAGCAGGCCTAGCGGGCTAGGCGGTGAGCAGTTCTTC	CASRPSGLGGEQFF
once	TRBV11-2	TRBJ2-7	TRBD2	14	TGTGCCAGCAGCCTCGGGACTAGACCCTACGAGCAGTACTTC	CASSLGTRPYEQYF
.	TRBV2	TRBJ2-1	TRBD1	14	TGTGCCAGCAGCCGGACAGGGCTATACAATGAGCAGTTCTTC	CASSRTGLYNEQFF
.	TRBV10-1	TRBJ2-1	TRBD2	10	TGCGCCATCGAGACTAGCGGGGAGTTCTTC	CAIETSGEFF
.	TRBV18	TRBJ2-7	.	12	TGTGCCAGCTCACCAGAAGGTAACGAGCAGTACTTC	CASSPEGNEQYF
.	TRBV7-2	TRBJ2-7	TRBD2	15	TGTGCCAGCAGCCCGGGACTAGCGGACCCCTACGAGCAGTACTTC	CASSPGLADPYEQYF
.	TRBV5-4	TRBJ2-3	TRBD2	16	TGTGCCAGCTATCAGGGACTAGCGGGAGATGAAGATACGCAGTATTTT	CASYQGLAGDEDTQYF
.	TRBV9	TRBJ1-1	.	16	TGTGCCAGCAGCGGCCCGGGCCAATCCTCGAGCACTGAAGCTTTCTTT	CASSGPGQSSSTEAFF
.	TRBV7-9	TRBJ1-1	.	13	TGTGCCAGCAGCTTAGCTTTAAACACTGAAGCTTTCTTT	CASSLALNTEAFF
.	TRBV19	TRBJ2-1	TRBD2	14	TGTGCCAGTAGCCCGGGACTAGCAGTCGTTGAGCAGTTCTTC	CASSPGLAVVEQFF
.	TRBV7-2	TRBJ2-1	.	16	TGTGCCAGCAGCTCAAGTGGGACCCTGACTAATAATGAGCAGTTCTTC	CASSSSGTLTNNEQFF
.	TRBV4-1	TRBJ2-6	TRBD1	17	TGCGCCAGCAGCCAAGCAGAGGGGGCCTCTGGGGCCAACGTCCTGACTTTC	CASSQAEGASGANVLTF
.	TRBV5-1	TRBJ2-5	.	14	TGCGCCAGCAGCCCGCAGGTGTCCCAAGAGACCCAGTACTTC	CASSPQVSQETQYF
.	TRBV29-1	TRBJ2-7	.	14	TGCAGCGTGCGATCCAGGGGAAGTAAGGGCGAGCAGTACTTC	CSVRSRGSKGEQYF
.	TRBV5-2	TRBJ2-3	.	11	TGCGCCAGCAGCCAGGGCGGGGTAAGGTATTTT	CASSQGGVRYF
.	TRBV28	TRBJ1-2	.	17	TGTGCCAGCAGTTGGCCAACAGGGCTGGTCCCCAACTATGGCTACACCTTC	CASSWPTGLVPNYGYTF
medium-sized	TRBV19	TRBJ2-2	TRBD2	14	TGTGCCAGTGGGACTAGCAGGGACACCGGGGAGCTGTTTTTT	CASGTSRDTGELFF
.	TRBV7-2	TRBJ2-7	TRBD1	14	TGTGCCAGCAGGGCCGGGACAGCCTCCTACGAGCAGTACTTC	CASRAGTASYEQYF
.	TRBV6-5	TRBJ1-3	TRBD1	14	TGTGCCAGCAGTCTCAAGGGGGCGCGAAACACCATATATTTT	CASSLKGARNTIYF
once	TRBV2	TRBJ2-7	.	15	TGTGCCAGCAGTGATCGGGCTAGCTTTGAACACGAGCAGTACTTC	CASSDRASFEHEQYF
.	TRBV5-1	TRBJ2-1	.	12	TGCGCCAGCAGCCCCTCCGGGACTCACTCGTTCTTC	CASSPSGTHSFF
.	TRBV5-4	TRBJ1-4	.	13	TGTGCCAGCAGCGAGGGACGCAATGAAAAACTGTTTTTT	CASSEGRNEKLFF
.	TRBV7-9	TRBJ2-5	.	14	TGTGCCAGCAGCCAAGAGAGTGACTTAGGGACCCAGTACTTC	CASSQESDLGTQYF
once	TRBV5-1	TRBJ2-2	.	16	TGCGCCAGCACCATAGGTGGGCAGGGATTGGCCGGGGAGCTGTTTTTT	CASTIGGQGLAGELFF
.	TRBV4-1	TRBJ2-1	TRBD1	15	TGCGCCAGCAGCCAAGACCGGACAGGGGCAAATGAGCAGTTCTTC	CASSQDRTGANEQFF
.	TRBV5-6	TRBJ2-2	.	12	TGTGCCAGCAGCTTGTACACCGGGGAGCTGTTTTTT	CASSLYTGELFF
.	TRBV5-4	TRBJ2-3	TRBD2	16	TGTGCCAGCAGCCCCGGGACTAGCGGACGCACAGATACGCAGTATTTT	CASSPGTSGRTDTQYF
.	TRBV28	TRBJ1-1	.	13	TGTGCCAGCAGTTTCTTGGACAGACCAGTAGCTTTCTTT	CASSFLDRPVAFF
.	TRBV30	TRBJ2-3	.	11	TGTGCCTGGAGTACTGGACCTCTTGAGATTTTT	CAWSTGPLEIF
.	TRBV28	TRBJ1-5	.	13	TGTGCCAGCAGTTTACCAGATTATCAGCCCCAGCATTTT	CASSLPDYQPQHF
.	TRBV7-2	TRBJ1-1	.	15	TGTGCCAGCAGCTTACACGGACGGGGGAACACTGAAGCTTTCTTT	CASSLHGRGNTEAFF
few	TRBV29-1	TRBJ2-3	.	12	TGCAGCGTAAAGCCCGAGTGGGATACGCAGTATTTT	CSVKPEWDTQYF
.	TRBV5-4	TRBJ2-5	TRBD1	14	TGTGCCAGCAGCTTGGGGGACAGCCAAGAGACCCAGTACTTC	CASSLGDSQETQYF